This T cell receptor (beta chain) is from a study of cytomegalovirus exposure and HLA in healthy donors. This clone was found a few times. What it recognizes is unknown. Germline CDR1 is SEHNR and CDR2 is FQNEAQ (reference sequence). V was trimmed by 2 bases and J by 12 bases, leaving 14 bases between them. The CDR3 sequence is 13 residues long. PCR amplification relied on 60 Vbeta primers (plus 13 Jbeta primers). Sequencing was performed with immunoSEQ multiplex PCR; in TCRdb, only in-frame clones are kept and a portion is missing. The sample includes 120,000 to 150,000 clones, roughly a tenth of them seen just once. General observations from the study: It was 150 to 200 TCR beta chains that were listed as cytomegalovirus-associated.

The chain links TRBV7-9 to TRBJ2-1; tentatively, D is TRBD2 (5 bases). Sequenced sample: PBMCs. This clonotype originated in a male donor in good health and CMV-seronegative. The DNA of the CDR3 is TGTGCCAGCAGCTTAACCCAGCGGATGGCGCAGTTCTTC. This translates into CASSLTQRMAQFF.